This TCR beta chain emerged from a study of blood T cell repertoires in COVID-19. This table comes from immunoSEQ multiplex PCR, and its TCRdb copy is limited to in-frame clones, with some not included. Of about 390,000 clones in the sample, about 87% were seen once. The CDR3 runs to 13 residues. Germline V gene lookup returns CDR1 SEHNR and CDR2 FQNEAQ (reference sequence). Trimming removed 5 bases from V and 5 bases from J; junction bases left unmatched: 3. This receptor was taken from a woman aged 60-75 years with COVID-19, enrolled during active disease. The rearrangement uses TRBV7-9 and TRBJ2-7, with 10 positions matching TRBD1. The sequenced sample consisted of peripheral blood. In nucleotides, the CDR3 is TGTGCCAGCAGCCCCGGGACAGGGGACGAGCAGTACTTC. Translated, it gives CASSPGTGDEQYF.